This TCR beta chain was sequenced during a study of multiple sclerosis patients with progressive multifocal leukoencephalopathy. Study conclusions and caveats: Whether JC virus or general immunocompromise explains the findings remained unclear.

Concerning this clone itself: Its specificity is not known.

Sample time point: time of PML onset. Every PCR reaction included synthetic inline CDR3 controls for all V-J pairings. Generated by immunoSEQ multiplex PCR, the TCRdb table keeps only in-frame clones and is missing some. Of more than 30,000 clones in the sample, about 87% are singletons; the top ten hold around 6%. The receptor comes from a woman in her 40s with progressive multifocal leukoencephalopathy. The sample in question was PBMCs, obtained from a patient treated with natalizumab.

Written as DNA, the CDR3 is TGTGCCAGCAGTTACTTAGCGCCAGATAATGAGCAGTTCTTC. As protein: CASSYLAPDNEQFF. The chain joins TRBV6-5 to TRBJ2-1; perhaps TRBD2 as D (5 bases). Germline-derived CDR1 and CDR2 are MNHEY and SVGAGI. This CDR3 region has 14 residues. Trimming took off 1 base at V and 7 bases at J, with 11 bases between the two ends.